This is a list of T cell receptor beta chains from one sample in a study of T-cell memory formation after mild COVID-19. Using its own MiXCR run on the 5' RACE reads, TCRdb lists one record per CDR3 protein. The repertoire consists of about 110,000 distinct CDR3 sequences, with approximately 15% occurring once and the leading ten covering 25% to 30%. Sequencing was done on a sample of PBMCs or a T cell subset sorted from them (not recorded which). Source of these receptors: an adult woman who had mild COVID-19 (a few samples of this study predate the infection). Cell type and time point are not known. Each CDR3 is given with its conserved first and last residue. D genes are given only for firm matches. Expanded clones get a size class; other rows say once, few or many, or leave the size out.

clone size,V gene,J gene,D gene,CDR3 DNA,CDR3 protein
.,TRBV4-1,TRBJ2-1,TRBD2,TGCGCCAGCAGCCCAGGACTAGGTACCTACAATGAGCAGTTCTTC,CASSPGLGTYNEQFF
few,TRBV18,TRBJ2-7,.,TGTGCCAGCTCACCTTGGGGGACTTCCTCCTACGAGCAGTACTTC,CASSPWGTSSYEQYF
.,TRBV7-3,TRBJ2-7,.,TGTGCCAGCAGCATACCAGGGTTGTCGGGTTACGAGCAGTACTTC,CASSIPGLSGYEQYF
.,TRBV11-2,TRBJ2-3,TRBD2,TGTGCCAGCAGCCCTGGGACTAGCGGGGGGGCAGATACGCAGTATTTT,CASSPGTSGGADTQYF
.,TRBV25-1,TRBJ2-1,.,TGTGCCAGCAGTGACTGGGAAACAGTCCACAATGAGCAGTTCTTC,CASSDWETVHNEQFF
few,TRBV6-1,TRBJ1-1,.,TGTGCCAGCAGGAGGTCCGAGATGAACACTGAAGCTTTCTTT,CASRRSEMNTEAFF
.,TRBV27,TRBJ2-3,.,TGTGCCAGCAGTACCCCTCCGGGTACCCGCACAGATACGCAGTATTTT,CASSTPPGTRTDTQYF
few,TRBV5-6,TRBJ2-3,TRBD2,TGTGCCAGCAGCCCACCCCGGCGGGAGATGGTAGATACGCAGTATTTT,CASSPPRREMVDTQYF
many,TRBV7-8,TRBJ2-7,.,TGTGCCAGCAGCTTAGCGTCTACCTCTCTGGGCTACGAGCAGTACTTC,CASSLASTSLGYEQYF
.,TRBV12-2,TRBJ2-7,.,TGTGCAAGTCGCTCCCCGGGGCAGGACTACGAGCAGTACTTC,CASRSPGQDYEQYF
.,TRBV19,TRBJ2-2,.,TGTGCCACCCAACCCGGGAACACCGGGGAGCTGTTTTTT,CATQPGNTGELFF
.,TRBV4-3,TRBJ2-5,.,TGCGCCAGCAGCCAAGACAGGGCCCAAGAGACCCAGTACTTC,CASSQDRAQETQYF